These 16 T cell receptor beta chains were sequenced from one sample in a study of neurological immune-mediated disorders. TCRdb reprocessed the 5' RACE reads with MiXCR, giving one entry per CDR3 protein. The sample consists of tens of thousands of distinct CDR3 sequences, around 2% of them appearing once. The source material was PBMCs. The receptors derive from a woman aged 40 to 49 with multiple sclerosis.

This clonotype was detected many times. This chain uses TRBV5-1 with TRBJ2-1, with 7 nucleotides matching TRBD2. The trim removed 3 bases at V and 6 bases at J, leaving 9 bases unmatched. The CDR3 totals 15 residues. Germline values: CDR1 SGHRS, CDR2 YFSETQ. CDR3 loop: CASSSLAAILNEQFF. CDR3 nucleotides: TGCGCCAGCAGCTCCCTAGCGGCAATTCTCAATGAGCAGTTCTTC.

This clonotype was detected many times. The chain is built from TRBV20-1 and TRBJ1-4; no definite D call. V dropped 2 bases and J dropped 5 bases, with 12 bases sitting between them. The germline gives CDR1 DFQATT, CDR2 SNEGSKA (reference sequence). The CDR3 sequence is 14 residues long. The CDR3 region has the DNA TGCAGTGCTAGATGGTACAGCCAAAATGAAAAACTGTTTTTT. Translated, it gives CSARWYSQNEKLFF.

This clonotype was recorded at least ten times. The rearrangement uses TRBV7-2 and TRBJ2-2, with unresolved D. This CDR3 spans 15 amino acids. Germline CDR1 SGHTA, CDR2 FQGNSA. The V end lost 0 bases, the J end lost 2 bases, and 7 bases lay between the germline ends. In nucleotides, the CDR3 is TGTGCCAGCAGCTTAGCAGCCCCTAACACCGGGGAGCTGTTTTTT. It translates to CASSLAAPNTGELFF.

This clonotype was observed at least ten times. This chain joins TRBV5-1 and TRBJ1-4, with 7 bases matching TRBD1. CDR3 length: 14 amino acids. The junction had 6 bases not matched to a gene; V was cut back by 0 bases and J by 10 bases. Per germline, CDR1 SGHRS and CDR2 YFSETQ. The CDR3 is CASSLDPGGGKLFF. For the CDR3, the DNA is TGCGCCAGCAGCTTGGACCCAGGGGGAGGAAAACTGTTTTTT.

The table lists this clonotype with many counts. This rearrangement joins TRBV12-3 or TRBV12-4 to TRBJ1-1, with D possibly being TRBD1 (6 bases). This CDR3 has 14 residues. V was trimmed by 4 bases and J by 6 bases, leaving 15 bases between them. CDR3: CASSSLTGAAEAFF. The CDR3 coding sequence is TGTGCCAGCAGTTCCCTCACGGGGGCGGCTGAAGCTTTCTTT.

Worth noting for this clonotype: This may be a read error: a much more frequent sequence differs by one nucleotide. In this CDR3 the conserved last residue, phenylalanine or tryptophan, is missing, so a read error is likely. This chain uses TRBV4-1 with TRBJ2-1; TRBD1 matches 9 bases. Germline V gene sequence: CDR1 MGHRA, CDR2 YSYEKL. The CDR3 is 15 amino acids. The J segment lost 8 bases and the V segment lost 3 bases, leaving 8 bases of the junction unmatched. The CDR3 sequence: CASSHLPGQGYEQFC. The CDR3 nucleotides read TGCGCCAGCAGCCATCTCCCCGGACAGGGGTATGAGCAGTTCTGC.

Of note for this clonotype: Lacking the conserved final phenylalanine or tryptophan, this CDR3 likely reflects a read error. This sequence joins TRBV3-1 and TRBJ2-1, with unresolved D. This CDR3 is 13 amino acids long. V shed 2 bases and J shed 5 bases, with 7 bases lying between them. The germline gives CDR1 LGHDT, CDR2 YNNKEL (reference sequence). The CDR3 sequence: CASSQSLNNEQFN. As DNA, the CDR3 is TGTGCCAGCAGCCAAAGCCTTAACAATGAGCAGTTCAAC.

This clonotype has ten or more counts. This chain uses TRBV13 with TRBJ2-7; possible D gene TRBD2, 6 bases. The CDR3 totals 17 residues. Germline loops: CDR1 PRHDT, CDR2 FYEKMQ (reference sequence). The V end lost 4 bases, the J end lost 1 base, and 20 bases lay between the germline ends. The CDR3 region has the DNA TGTGCCAGCAGCTCTGGGACTCACCCCCCAAGTTCCTACGAGCAGTACTTC. It translates to CASSSGTHPPSSYEQYF.

In this sample, this clonotype turned up many times. The V call is TRBV27, the J call TRBJ1-6; D is ambiguous. Deletions cut 0 bases from V and 7 bases from J, with 7 bases between. This CDR3 comprises 14 residues. Germline V lookup: CDR1 MNHEY, CDR2 SMNVEV (reference sequence). The chain's CDR3 is CASSLSWVNSPLHF. As DNA, the CDR3 is TGTGCCAGCAGTTTATCGTGGGTGAATTCACCCCTCCACTTT.

This clonotype was observed many times. The CDR3 protein is CASSLIAGNYGYTF. CDR3 nucleotides: TGCGCCAGCAGCTTGATAGCAGGGAACTATGGCTACACCTTC. The chain has TRBV5-1 and TRBJ1-2; D perhaps matches TRBD1 (5 bases). Trimming pared 1 base from V and 2 bases from J, leaving 9 bases between. The CDR3 is 14 residues long. Looked up from germline, CDR1 is SGHRS and CDR2 is YFSETQ. The entire variable domain, with the rest obtained from reference TRBV5-1 and TRBJ1-2, is as follows: KAGVTQTPRYLIKTRGQQVTLSCSPISGHRSVSWYQQTPGQGLQFLFEYFSETQRNKGNFPGRFSGRQFSNSRSEMNVSTLELGDSALYLCASSLIAGNYGYTFGSGTRLTVV.

This clonotype has at least ten counts. The chain employs TRBV6-2 or TRBV6-3 and TRBJ1-5, with 9 bases fitting TRBD1. In germline, CDR1 is MNHEY, CDR2 SVGEGT. This CDR3 has 20 amino acids. V was clipped by 2 bases and J by 0 bases; unmatched bases: 14. This CDR3 reads CASSYPTGGQSGYSNQPQHF. The CDR3 coding sequence is TGTGCCAGCAGTTACCCAACAGGGGGCCAGAGTGGTTATAGCAATCAGCCCCAGCATTTT.

This clonotype was counted ten times or more. The genes are TRBV5-1 and TRBJ2-1; a weak D match, TRBD1 (5 bases). V was shortened by 3 bases and J by 6 bases, with 7 bases between the two germline ends. Germline V lookup: CDR1 SGHRS, CDR2 YFSETQ. This CDR3 has 12 residues. CDR3 DNA: TGCGCCAGCAGCTCCCAGGGCAATGAGCAGTTCTTC. Amino acid sequence: CASSSQGNEQFF.

At least ten counts were recorded for this clonotype. The rearrangement joins TRBV6-5 to TRBJ1-2; D is uncertain. The CDR3 is made up of 13 amino acids. V gave up 2 bases and J gave up 8 bases, with 12 bases separating them. Looked up from germline, CDR1 is MNHEY and CDR2 is SVGAGI. CDR3 amino acids: CASSYTSVGGYTF. CDR3 nucleotides: TGTGCCAGCAGTTACACCTCAGTGGGAGGCTACACCTTC.

This clonotype came up many times. The chain has TRBV12-3 or TRBV12-4 and TRBJ2-2, with a weak D call TRBD2 (6 bases). The CDR3 runs 16 residues. Trimming removed 7 bases from V and 0 bases from J, with 15 bases in between. CDR3: CASKHTGGANTGELFF. CDR3 nucleotides: TGTGCCAGCAAACATACCGGAGGGGCGAACACCGGGGAGCTGTTTTTT.

This clonotype was picked up many times. V usage is TRBV5-1 and J usage is TRBJ1-1, with 8 bases fitting TRBD1. Losses at the gene ends were 3 bases for V and 6 bases for J; bases not matched to a gene: 7. The CDR3 sequence is 14 residues long. Germline V CDR1 and CDR2: SGHRS, YFSETQ. DNA for the CDR3: TGCGCCAGCAGCTCCCCGACAGGGGTGGCTGAAGCTTTCTTT. It codes for CASSSPTGVAEAFF.

The sample holds many counts of this clonotype. The chain uses TRBV7-9 and TRBJ1-2; the D gene is possibly TRBD1 (5 bases). V lost 2 bases and J lost 4, with 17 bases in between. Germline V gene lookup returns CDR1 SEHNR and CDR2 FQNEAQ (reference sequence). This CDR3 spans 16 amino acids. DNA for the CDR3: TGTGCCAGCAGCTTAACGGGAACAGGCCCTCGCTATGGCTACACCTTC. Encoded protein: CASSLTGTGPRYGYTF.